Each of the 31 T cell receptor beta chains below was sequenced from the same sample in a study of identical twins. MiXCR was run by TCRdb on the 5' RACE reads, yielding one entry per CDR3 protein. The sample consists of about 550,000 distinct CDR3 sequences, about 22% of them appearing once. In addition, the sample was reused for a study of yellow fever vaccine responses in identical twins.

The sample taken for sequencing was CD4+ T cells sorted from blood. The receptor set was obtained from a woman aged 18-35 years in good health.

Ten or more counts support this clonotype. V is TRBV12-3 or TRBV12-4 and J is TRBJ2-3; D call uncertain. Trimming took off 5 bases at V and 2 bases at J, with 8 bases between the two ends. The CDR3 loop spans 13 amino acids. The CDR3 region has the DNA TGTGCCAGCAGTACCTCAGACACAGATACGCAGTATTTT. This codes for CASSTSDTDTQYF.

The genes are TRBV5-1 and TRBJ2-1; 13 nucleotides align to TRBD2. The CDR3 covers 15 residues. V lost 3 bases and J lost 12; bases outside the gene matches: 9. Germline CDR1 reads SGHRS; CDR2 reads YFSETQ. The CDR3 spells CASSYGGTSGVGQFF. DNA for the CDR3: TGCGCCAGCAGCTACGGCGGGACTAGCGGGGTCGGGCAGTTCTTC.

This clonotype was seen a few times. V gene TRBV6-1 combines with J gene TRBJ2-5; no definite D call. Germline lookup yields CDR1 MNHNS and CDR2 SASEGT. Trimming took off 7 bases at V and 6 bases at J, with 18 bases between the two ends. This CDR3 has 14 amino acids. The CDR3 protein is CASIGQVELKTQYF. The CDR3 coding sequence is TGTGCCAGCATTGGGCAGGTCGAGTTAAAGACCCAGTACTTC.

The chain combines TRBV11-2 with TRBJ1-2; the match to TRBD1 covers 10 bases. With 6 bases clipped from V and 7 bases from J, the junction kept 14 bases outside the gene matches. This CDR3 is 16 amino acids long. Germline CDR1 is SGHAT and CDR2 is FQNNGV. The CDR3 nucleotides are TGTGCCAGCAGACATACCCGGACAGGGGGTGTTTCTGGCTACACCTTC. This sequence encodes CASRHTRTGGVSGYTF.

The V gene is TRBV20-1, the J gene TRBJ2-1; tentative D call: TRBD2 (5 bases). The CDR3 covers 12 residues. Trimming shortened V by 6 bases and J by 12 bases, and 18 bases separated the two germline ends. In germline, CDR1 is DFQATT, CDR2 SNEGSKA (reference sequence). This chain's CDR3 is CSAERAGVGQFF. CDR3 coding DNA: TGCAGTGCGGAGAGGGCTGGGGTCGGGCAGTTCTTC.

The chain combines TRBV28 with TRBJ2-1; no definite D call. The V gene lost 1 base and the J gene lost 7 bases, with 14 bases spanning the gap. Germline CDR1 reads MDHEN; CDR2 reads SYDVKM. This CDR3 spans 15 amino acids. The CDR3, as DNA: TGTGCCAGCAGTTTATTCGGCGGTACGTTGAATGAGCAGTTCTTC. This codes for CASSLFGGTLNEQFF. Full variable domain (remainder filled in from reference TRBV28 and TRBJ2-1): DVKVTQSSRYLVKRTGEKVFLECVQDMDHENMFWYRQDPGLGLRLIYFSYDVKMKEKGDIPEGYSVSREKKERFSLILESASTNQTSMYLCASSLFGGTLNEQFFGPGTRLTVL.

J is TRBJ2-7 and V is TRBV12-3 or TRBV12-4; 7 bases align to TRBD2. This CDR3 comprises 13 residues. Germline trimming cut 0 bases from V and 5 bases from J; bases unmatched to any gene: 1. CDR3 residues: CASSLAGGDEQYF. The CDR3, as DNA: TGTGCCAGCAGTTTAGCGGGAGGGGACGAGCAGTACTTC.

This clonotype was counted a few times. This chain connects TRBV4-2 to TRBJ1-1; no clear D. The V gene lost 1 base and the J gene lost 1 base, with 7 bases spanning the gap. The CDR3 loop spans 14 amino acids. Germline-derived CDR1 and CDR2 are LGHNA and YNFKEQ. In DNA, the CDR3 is TGTGCCAGCAGCCAAGGAGGCACGAACACTGAAGCTTTCTTT. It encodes CASSQGGTNTEAFF.

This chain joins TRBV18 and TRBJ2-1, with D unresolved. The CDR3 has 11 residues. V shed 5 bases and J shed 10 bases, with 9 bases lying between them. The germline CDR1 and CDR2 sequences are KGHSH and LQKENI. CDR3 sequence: CASSGLQEQFF. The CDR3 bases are TGTGCCAGCTCAGGTCTCCAAGAGCAGTTCTTC.

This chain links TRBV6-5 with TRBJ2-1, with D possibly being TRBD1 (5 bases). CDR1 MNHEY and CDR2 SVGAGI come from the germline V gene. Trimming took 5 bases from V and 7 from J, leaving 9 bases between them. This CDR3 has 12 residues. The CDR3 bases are TGTGCCAGCAGTCACCGACAGAATGAGCAGTTCTTC. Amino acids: CASSHRQNEQFF.

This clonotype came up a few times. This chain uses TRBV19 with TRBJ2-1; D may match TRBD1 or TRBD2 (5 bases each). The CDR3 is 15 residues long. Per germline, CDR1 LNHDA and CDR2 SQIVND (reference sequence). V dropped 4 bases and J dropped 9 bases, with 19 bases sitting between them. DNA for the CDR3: TGTGCCAGTAGTACCGGGGCCCCCCACTGGGGTGAGCAGTTCTTC. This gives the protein CASSTGAPHWGEQFF.

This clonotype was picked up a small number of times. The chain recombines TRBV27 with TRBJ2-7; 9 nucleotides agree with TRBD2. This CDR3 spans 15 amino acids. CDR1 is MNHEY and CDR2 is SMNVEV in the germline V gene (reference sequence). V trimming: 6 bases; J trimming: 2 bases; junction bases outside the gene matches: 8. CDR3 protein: CASSRPSGVAYEQYF. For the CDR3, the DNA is TGTGCCAGCAGCCGACCTAGCGGGGTCGCCTACGAGCAGTACTTC.

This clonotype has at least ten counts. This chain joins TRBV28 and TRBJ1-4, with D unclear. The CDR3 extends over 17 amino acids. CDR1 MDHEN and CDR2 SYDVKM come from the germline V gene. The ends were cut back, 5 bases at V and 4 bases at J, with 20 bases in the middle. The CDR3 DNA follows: TGTGCCAGCAGTCCCCCCCTTTTGCTCAGGAATAATGAAAAACTGTTTTTT. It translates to CASSPPLLLRNNEKLFF.

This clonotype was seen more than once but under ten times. CDR3 in DNA: TGTGCCAGCTCAGCATCGACAGGGGTCGTGAGAAATGAGCAGTTCTTC. Residues: CASSASTGVVRNEQFF. The chain has TRBV18 and TRBJ2-1; TRBD1 aligns across 8 bases. The V and J ends lost 5 bases and 7 bases, in that order; junction bases with no gene match: 13. The CDR3 has 16 amino acids. Germline V gene data show CDR1 as KGHSH and CDR2 as LQKENI.

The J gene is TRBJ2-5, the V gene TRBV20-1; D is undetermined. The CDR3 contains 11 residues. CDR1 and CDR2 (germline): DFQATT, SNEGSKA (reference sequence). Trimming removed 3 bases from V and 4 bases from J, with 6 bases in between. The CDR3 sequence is CSASMAETQYF. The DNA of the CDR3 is TGCAGTGCTAGTATGGCAGAGACCCAGTACTTC.

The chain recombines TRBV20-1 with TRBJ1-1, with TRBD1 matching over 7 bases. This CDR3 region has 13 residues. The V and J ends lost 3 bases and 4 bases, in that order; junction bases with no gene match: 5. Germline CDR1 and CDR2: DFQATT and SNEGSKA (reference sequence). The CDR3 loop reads CSARIPGGTEAFF. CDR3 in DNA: TGCAGTGCTAGGATACCAGGGGGCACTGAAGCTTTCTTT.

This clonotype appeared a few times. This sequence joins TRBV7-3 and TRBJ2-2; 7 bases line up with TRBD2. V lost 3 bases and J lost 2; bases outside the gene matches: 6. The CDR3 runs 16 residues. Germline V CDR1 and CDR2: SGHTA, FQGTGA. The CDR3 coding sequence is TGTGCCAGCAGCTTTCGAAGCGGGGCCAACACCGGGGAGCTGTTTTTT. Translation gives CASSFRSGANTGELFF.

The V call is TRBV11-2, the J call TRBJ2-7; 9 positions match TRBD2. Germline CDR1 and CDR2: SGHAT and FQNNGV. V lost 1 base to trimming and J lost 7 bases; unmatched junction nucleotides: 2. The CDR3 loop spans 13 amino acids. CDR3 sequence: CASSLGGREEQYF. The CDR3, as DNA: TGTGCCAGCAGCTTAGGCGGGAGGGAGGAGCAGTACTTC.

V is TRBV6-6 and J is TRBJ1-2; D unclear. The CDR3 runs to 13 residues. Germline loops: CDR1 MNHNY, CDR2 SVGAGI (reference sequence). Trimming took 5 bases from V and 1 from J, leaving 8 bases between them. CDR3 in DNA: TGTGCCAGCAGTCATCAGCATAACTATGGCTACACCTTC. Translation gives CASSHQHNYGYTF.

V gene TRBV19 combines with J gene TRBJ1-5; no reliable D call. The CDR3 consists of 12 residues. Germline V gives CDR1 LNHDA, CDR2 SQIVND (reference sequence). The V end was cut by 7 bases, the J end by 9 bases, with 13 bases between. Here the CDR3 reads CASNPSVGPQHF. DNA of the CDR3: TGTGCCAGTAATCCATCGGTGGGGCCCCAGCATTTT.

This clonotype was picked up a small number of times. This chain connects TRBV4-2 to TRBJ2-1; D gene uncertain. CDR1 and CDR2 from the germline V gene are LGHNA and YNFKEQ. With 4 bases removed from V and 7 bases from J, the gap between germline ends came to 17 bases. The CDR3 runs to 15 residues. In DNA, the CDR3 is TGTGCCAGCAGCCCGGAGATGGCTTGGGGAAATGAGCAGTTCTTC. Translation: CASSPEMAWGNEQFF.

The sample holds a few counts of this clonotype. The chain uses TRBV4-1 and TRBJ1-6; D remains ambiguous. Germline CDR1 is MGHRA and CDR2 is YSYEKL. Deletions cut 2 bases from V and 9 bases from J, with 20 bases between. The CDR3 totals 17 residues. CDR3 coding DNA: TGCGCCAGCAGCCAACAACGGACTGACCCTTGGGGTTCACCCCTCCACTTT. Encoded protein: CASSQQRTDPWGSPLHF.

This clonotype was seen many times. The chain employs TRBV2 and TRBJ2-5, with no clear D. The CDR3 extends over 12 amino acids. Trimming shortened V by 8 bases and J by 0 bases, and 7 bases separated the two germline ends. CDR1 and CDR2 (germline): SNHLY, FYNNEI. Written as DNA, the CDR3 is TGTGCCAGCGGCCGATACCAAGAGACCCAGTACTTC. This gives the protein CASGRYQETQYF.

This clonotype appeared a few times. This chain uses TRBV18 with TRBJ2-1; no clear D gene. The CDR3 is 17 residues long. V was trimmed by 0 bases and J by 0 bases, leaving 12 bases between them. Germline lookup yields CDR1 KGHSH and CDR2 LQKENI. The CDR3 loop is CASSPPNRLSSYNEQFF. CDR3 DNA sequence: TGTGCCAGCTCACCACCCAATAGGTTAAGCTCCTACAATGAGCAGTTCTTC.

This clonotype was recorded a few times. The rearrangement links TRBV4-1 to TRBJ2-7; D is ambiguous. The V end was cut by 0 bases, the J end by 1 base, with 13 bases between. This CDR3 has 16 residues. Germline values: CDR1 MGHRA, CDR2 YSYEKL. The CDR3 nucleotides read TGCGCCAGCAGCCAAGATAAGACGGCAAGGTCCTACGAGCAGTACTTC. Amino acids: CASSQDKTARSYEQYF.

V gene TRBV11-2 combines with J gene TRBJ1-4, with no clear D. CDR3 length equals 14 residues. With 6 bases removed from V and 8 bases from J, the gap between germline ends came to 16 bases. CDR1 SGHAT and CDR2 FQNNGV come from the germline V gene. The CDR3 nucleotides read TGTGCCAGCAGGACTTATACCCGGGGAGAAAAACTGTTTTTT. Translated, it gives CASRTYTRGEKLFF. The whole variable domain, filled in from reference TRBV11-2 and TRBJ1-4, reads EAGVAQSPRYKIIEKRQSVAFWCNPISGHATLYWYQQILGQGPKLLIQFQNNGVVDDSQLPKDRFSAERLKGVDSTLKIQPAKLEDSAVYLCASRTYTRGEKLFFGSGTQLSVL.

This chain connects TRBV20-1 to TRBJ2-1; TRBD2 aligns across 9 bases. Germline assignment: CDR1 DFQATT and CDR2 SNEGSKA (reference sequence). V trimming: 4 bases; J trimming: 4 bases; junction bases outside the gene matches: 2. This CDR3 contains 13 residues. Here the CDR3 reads CSAIAGAYNEQFF. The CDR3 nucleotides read TGCAGTGCTATAGCGGGAGCTTACAATGAGCAGTTCTTC.

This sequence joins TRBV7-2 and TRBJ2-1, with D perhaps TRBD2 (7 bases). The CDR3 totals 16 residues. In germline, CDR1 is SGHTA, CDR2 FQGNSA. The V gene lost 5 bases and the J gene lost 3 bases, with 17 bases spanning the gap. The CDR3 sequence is CASSPSGGHIYNEQFF. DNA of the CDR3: TGTGCCAGCAGCCCGTCCGGGGGGCACATCTACAATGAGCAGTTCTTC.

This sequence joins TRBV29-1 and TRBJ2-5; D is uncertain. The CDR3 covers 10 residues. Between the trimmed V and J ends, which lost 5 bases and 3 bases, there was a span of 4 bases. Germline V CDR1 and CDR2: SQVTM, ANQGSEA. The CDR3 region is CSVREETQYF. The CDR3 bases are TGCAGCGTTAGGGAAGAGACCCAGTACTTC.

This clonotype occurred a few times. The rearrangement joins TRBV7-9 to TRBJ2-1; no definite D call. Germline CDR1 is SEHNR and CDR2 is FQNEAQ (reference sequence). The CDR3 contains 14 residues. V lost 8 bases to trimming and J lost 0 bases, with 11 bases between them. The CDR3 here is CASLPLSSYNEQFF. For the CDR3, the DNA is TGTGCCAGCCTCCCTCTTAGCTCCTACAATGAGCAGTTCTTC.

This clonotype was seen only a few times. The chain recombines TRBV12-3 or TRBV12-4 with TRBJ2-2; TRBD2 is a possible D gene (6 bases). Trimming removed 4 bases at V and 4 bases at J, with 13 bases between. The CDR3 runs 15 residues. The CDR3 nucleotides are TGTGCCAGCAGTTCCGGGATGCGGGGCACCGGGGAGCTGTTTTTT. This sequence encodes CASSSGMRGTGELFF.